One and the same sample provided the 5 T cell receptor beta chains below, sequenced in a study of T-cell reconstitution after alpha-beta-depleted transplantation in children. Construction of the TCRbeta library involved unique molecular identifiers. Using its own MiXCR run on the PCR reads, TCRdb lists one record per CDR3 protein. The sample shows 500,000 to 750,000 distinct CDR3 sequences, approximately 13% of them seen only once. Specimen: PBMCs, mostly from graft donor cells, collected 360 days after TCRalphabeta/CD19-depleted stem cell transplant. All receptors come from a male patient between 10 and 17 years old who had a stem cell transplant for acute myeloid leukemia, so the T cells may come from the graft donor.

This clonotype was recorded at least ten times. The chain has TRBV7-9 and TRBJ2-1; D remains unclear. Trimming took 7 bases from V and 6 from J, leaving 7 bases between them. This CDR3 is 11 amino acids long. Germline V gene lookup returns CDR1 SEHNR and CDR2 FQNEAQ (reference sequence). The CDR3 sequence is CASNLSNEQFF. CDR3 coding DNA: TGTGCCAGCAACCTTTCCAATGAGCAGTTCTTC.

The V call is TRBV11-2, the J call TRBJ2-7, with 12 bases identical to TRBD2. From germline, CDR1 is SGHAT and CDR2 FQNNGV. Trimming cost V 5 bases and J 1 base; bases outside gene matches: 15. The CDR3 sequence is 19 residues long. Here the CDR3 reads CASSLNKASGRAWSYEQYF. In nucleotides, the CDR3 is TGTGCCAGCAGCCTAAATAAAGCTAGCGGGAGGGCCTGGTCCTACGAGCAGTACTTC. Full variable domain (remainder filled in from reference TRBV11-2 and TRBJ2-7): EAGVAQSPRYKIIEKRQSVAFWCNPISGHATLYWYQQILGQGPKLLIQFQNNGVVDDSQLPKDRFSAERLKGVDSTLKIQPAKLEDSAVYLCASSLNKASGRAWSYEQYFGPGTRLTVT.

This clonotype came up many times. The chain is built from TRBV4-3 and TRBJ2-1, with a possible D match to TRBD2 (6 bases). In germline, CDR1 is LGHNA, CDR2 YSLEER. V dropped 0 bases and J dropped 6 bases, with 18 bases sitting between them. This CDR3 is 17 amino acids long. The CDR3 DNA follows: TGCGCCAGCAGCCAAGATAACCTAGCGAATTTGTTCAATGAGCAGTTCTTC. Translating it yields CASSQDNLANLFNEQFF.

This sequence joins TRBV5-1 and TRBJ2-7; D is perhaps TRBD2 (5 bases). The germline CDR1 and CDR2 sequences are SGHRS and YFSETQ. Deletions cut 3 bases from V and 2 bases from J, with 18 bases between. This CDR3 is 16 amino acids long. CDR3 bases: TGCGCCAGCAGCTCGGGGTTGGTTGTAAAAACCTACGAGCAGTACTTC. As protein: CASSSGLVVKTYEQYF.

The rearrangement joins TRBV10-3 to TRBJ1-5, with 8 positions matching TRBD1. This CDR3 region has 13 residues. The V and J ends lost 6 bases and 5 bases, in that order; junction bases with no gene match: 3. The germline V gene encodes CDR1 ENHRY and CDR2 SYGVKD. This chain's CDR3 is CAISDRGHQPQHF. The CDR3 DNA is TGTGCCATCAGCGACAGGGGCCATCAGCCCCAGCATTTT.